A single sample is the source of the 19 T cell receptor beta chains below, sequenced in a study of cytomegalovirus exposure and HLA in healthy donors. Assay used: immunoSEQ multiplex PCR; TCRdb lists only in-frame clones, some missing. The sample holds about 130,000 clones, about 88% seen once. Sequenced: PBMCs. All receptors derive from a woman aged 18-35 years in good health and CMV-seropositive.

This clone was observed a single time. For the CDR3, the DNA is TGCGCCAGCAGCCAATTAGCGGGGGCACTAGCCAAAAACATTCAGTACTTC. As protein: CASSQLAGALAKNIQYF. V usage is TRBV4-1 and J usage is TRBJ2-4; 9 bases align to TRBD2. Germline V gene data show CDR1 as MGHRA and CDR2 as YSYEKL. This CDR3 contains 17 residues. V lost 2 bases to trimming and J lost 0 bases; unmatched junction nucleotides: 5.

V usage is TRBV7-6 and J usage is TRBJ1-1; 9 nucleotides agree with TRBD1. CDR3 length equals 14 residues. The V segment lost 4 bases and the J segment 3 bases; nucleotides outside the gene matches: 3. Germline assignment: CDR1 SGHVS and CDR2 FNYEAQ. The CDR3 loop is CASSSDRGDTEAFF. The CDR3 DNA reads TGTGCCAGCAGCTCGGACAGGGGTGACACTGAAGCTTTCTTT.

This chain joins TRBV7-9 and TRBJ1-1, with a possible D match to TRBD1 (5 bases). The length of the CDR3 is 13 residues. V was clipped by 5 bases and J by 4 bases, with 11 bases between them. Germline values: CDR1 SEHNR, CDR2 FQNEAQ (reference sequence). The CDR3 DNA sequence: TGTGCCAGCAGCCCTGGGAGGGGCACTGAAGCTTTCTTT. Translated, it gives CASSPGRGTEAFF.

This chain links TRBV7-7 with TRBJ1-5; 8 bases agree with TRBD1. V shed 8 bases, J shed 1 base, and the junction held 10 bases outside the gene matches. This CDR3 comprises 16 residues. The germline V gene encodes CDR1 SSHAT and CDR2 FNYEAQ (reference sequence). The CDR3 sequence is CASVGTGGGSNQPQHF. The CDR3 region has the DNA TGTGCCAGCGTCGGGACAGGTGGGGGGAGCAATCAGCCCCAGCATTTT. Based on the CDR3 plus reference TRBV7-7 and TRBJ1-5, the full variable domain is GAGVSQSPRYKVTKRGQDVTLRCDPISSHATLYWYQQALGQGPEFLTYFNYEAQPDKSGLPSDRFSAERPEGSISTLTIQRTEQRDSAMYRCASVGTGGGSNQPQHFGDGTRLSIL.

CDR3 nucleotide sequence: TGTGCCAGCAGCCCATCCGGGACAGGGGTCTATGGCTACACCTTC. Translation gives CASSPSGTGVYGYTF. The chain carries TRBV7-2 and TRBJ1-2; 10 bases agree with TRBD1. The CDR3 consists of 15 residues. Germline loops: CDR1 SGHTA, CDR2 FQGNSA. J was trimmed by 4 bases and V by 5 bases; bases with no gene match: 7. Full variable domain (outside the CDR3, taken from reference TRBV7-2 and TRBJ1-2): GAGVSQSPSNKVTEKGKDVELRCDPISGHTALYWYRQSLGQGLEFLIYFQGNSAPDKSGLPSDRFSAERTGGSVSTLTIQRTQQEDSAVYLCASSPSGTGVYGYTFGSGTRLTVV.

The chain recombines TRBV15 with TRBJ1-1; the D gene is possibly TRBD1 (6 bases). Germline assignment: CDR1 LNHNV and CDR2 YYDKDF (reference sequence). Trimming took off 0 bases at V and 2 bases at J, with 10 bases between the two ends. This CDR3 region has 15 residues. CDR3 protein: CATSRDRTANTEAFF. The CDR3 region has the DNA TGTGCCACCAGCAGAGACCGGACAGCAAACACTGAAGCTTTCTTT.

The chain is built from TRBV4-1 and TRBJ1-1; TRBD1 aligns across 9 bases. The CDR3 loop spans 16 amino acids. The V and J ends lost 0 bases and 7 bases, in that order; junction bases with no gene match: 9. CDR1 and CDR2 from the germline V gene are MGHRA and YSYEKL. The CDR3 bases are TGCGCCAGCAGCCAAGAAGGGGACAGGGTGTGGGGTGAAGCTTTCTTT. It encodes CASSQEGDRVWGEAFF.

This chain joins TRBV5-6 and TRBJ2-1; 10 bases match TRBD2. The junction had 12 bases not matched to a gene; V was cut back by 3 bases and J by 9 bases. The CDR3 contains 16 residues. Germline V gives CDR1 SGHDT, CDR2 YYEEEE. The CDR3 DNA follows: TGTGCCAGCAGCTCTCAGCGGGGGGGCCGAGTTGGTGAGCAGTTCTTC. It translates to CASSSQRGGRVGEQFF.

The chain carries TRBV27 and TRBJ1-1; 9 positions match TRBD1. Per germline, CDR1 MNHEY and CDR2 SMNVEV (reference sequence). V was pared by 0 bases and J by 4 bases, with 3 bases of the junction left unmatched. The length of the CDR3 is 15 residues. Here the CDR3 DNA reads TGTGCCAGCAGTTTATCGGGACAGGGCCGCACTGAAGCTTTCTTT. Its protein product is CASSLSGQGRTEAFF.

This chain links TRBV4-3 with TRBJ2-7; 9 nucleotides match TRBD1. CDR3 length: 15 amino acids. Germline-derived CDR1 and CDR2 are LGHNA and YSLEER. J lost 2 bases, V lost 1 base, and 3 bases had no gene match. CDR3 loop: CASSQGRTGAYEQYF. The CDR3 coding sequence is TGCGCCAGCAGCCAAGGGCGGACAGGGGCCTACGAGCAGTACTTC.

The CDR3 reads CASSLQVYNEQFF. CDR3 bases: TGTGCCAGCAGTTTGCAGGTTTACAATGAGCAGTTCTTC. This chain joins TRBV27 and TRBJ2-1, with unresolved D. V was trimmed by 3 bases and J by 4 bases, leaving 7 bases between them. CDR1 MNHEY and CDR2 SMNVEV come from the germline V gene (reference sequence). This CDR3 is built from 13 residues.

The rearrangement uses TRBV28 and TRBJ1-1; TRBD1 aligns across 12 bases. The CDR3 contains 16 residues. V lost 2 bases and J lost 5; bases outside the gene matches: 6. Germline-derived CDR1 and CDR2 are MDHEN and SYDVKM. CDR3 DNA sequence: TGTGCCAGCAGTTTACGGGACAGGGGGCCTATGACTGAAGCTTTCTTT. Protein sequence: CASSLRDRGPMTEAFF.

The rearrangement links TRBV5-1 to TRBJ1-2, with D uncertain. This CDR3 comprises 14 residues. From germline, CDR1 is SGHRS and CDR2 YFSETQ. The V and J ends lost 5 bases and 4 bases respectively, with 15 bases between them. CDR3 bases: TGCGCCAGCAGTAACCCGGGGAGTGCCTATGGCTACACCTTC. It encodes CASSNPGSAYGYTF. The variable domain in full, completed from reference TRBV5-1 and TRBJ1-2, reads KAGVTQTPRYLIKTRGQQVTLSCSPISGHRSVSWYQQTPGQGLQFLFEYFSETQRNKGNFPGRFSGRQFSNSRSEMNVSTLELGDSALYLCASSNPGSAYGYTFGSGTRLTVV.

This sequence joins TRBV6-6 and TRBJ1-3; maybe TRBD1 (5 bases). Germline lookup yields CDR1 MNHNY and CDR2 SVGAGI (reference sequence). The V and J ends lost 2 bases and 3 bases respectively, with 14 bases between them. The CDR3 extends over 16 amino acids. The CDR3: CASSYSQGYIGNTIYF. CDR3 coding DNA: TGTGCCAGCAGTTACAGCCAGGGTTACATTGGAAACACCATATATTTT.

The chain uses TRBV28 and TRBJ2-7, with a tentative D call TRBD1 (6 bases). Looked up from germline, CDR1 is MDHEN and CDR2 is SYDVKM. This CDR3 spans 14 amino acids. V dropped 5 bases and J dropped 0 bases, with 11 bases sitting between them. CDR3 in DNA: TGTGCCAGCAGTACCCGACAGGTCTCCTACGAGCAGTACTTC. Residues: CASSTRQVSYEQYF.

This clone was observed once. The rearrangement uses TRBV5-1 and TRBJ2-7, with 11 bases fitting TRBD2. This CDR3 comprises 14 residues. V lost 4 bases and J lost 3; bases outside the gene matches: 3. Germline values: CDR1 SGHRS, CDR2 YFSETQ. The CDR3 region has the DNA TGCGCCAGCAGCCCTGGGACTAGCGGCTACGAGCAGTACTTC. This encodes CASSPGTSGYEQYF.

The chain links TRBV7-2 to TRBJ1-2; the match to TRBD1 covers 9 bases. The CDR3 loop spans 15 amino acids. Germline V gene data show CDR1 as SGHTA and CDR2 as FQGNSA. After removal of 2 bases from V and 4 bases from J, the junction contained 5 bases not matched to a gene. CDR3: CASSLWGQGSYGYTF. As DNA, the CDR3 is TGTGCCAGCAGCTTATGGGGACAGGGATCCTATGGCTACACCTTC. The entire variable domain, with the rest obtained from reference TRBV7-2 and TRBJ1-2, is as follows: GAGVSQSPSNKVTEKGKDVELRCDPISGHTALYWYRQSLGQGLEFLIYFQGNSAPDKSGLPSDRFSAERTGGSVSTLTIQRTQQEDSAVYLCASSLWGQGSYGYTFGSGTRLTVV.

This chain links TRBV27 with TRBJ1-1; 9 nucleotides align to TRBD1. V trimming: 5 bases; J trimming: 6 bases; junction bases outside the gene matches: 10. Germline values: CDR1 MNHEY, CDR2 SMNVEV (reference sequence). The CDR3 is 15 residues long. CDR3 sequence (DNA): TGTGCCAGCAGTCTTTTAGACAGGGGGGGGTCTGAAGCTTTCTTT. Translation gives CASSLLDRGGSEAFF.

The rearrangement links TRBV28 to TRBJ1-2, with D tentatively TRBD1 (5 bases). The length of the CDR3 is 15 residues. Trimming removed 4 bases from V and 3 bases from J, with 15 bases in between. Germline V gene sequence: CDR1 MDHEN, CDR2 SYDVKM. The CDR3 protein is CASSSGDRTDYGYTF. CDR3 DNA sequence: TGTGCCAGCAGTTCGGGGGACCGGACGGACTATGGCTACACCTTC.